Sequencing of this T cell receptor beta chain was carried out in a study of long-term antiretroviral therapy in people with HIV. Study information: The 2015 immediate-ART recommendation came about a decade after the earliest samples.

Run at survey level, the immunoSEQ assay was version v3.0. The data were produced by immunoSEQ multiplex PCR, yet TCRdb's version contains in-frame clones alone and is incomplete. This sample carries fewer than 30,000 clones, approximately 83% of them seen once, and the ten largest clones take about 5.3%. With 4 bases removed from V and 4 bases from J, the gap between germline ends came to 14 bases. The length of the CDR3 is 14 residues. Germline V gene data show CDR1 as MDHEN and CDR2 as SYDVKM. Study conclusions and caveats: Controls had broader CDR3 length ranges than HIV repertoires did.

Samples held about 0.9-11 million cryopreserved PBMC, and DNA extraction followed. Comments on this clone: Its specificity is not known.

Sequences were derived from unsorted PBMCs, sampled 0.7 years before starting antiretroviral therapy. The clonotype comes from a young man with HIV. V usage is TRBV28 and J usage is TRBJ2-7, with TRBD2 as a possible D gene (6 bases). The CDR3 here is CASSSGTGRYEQYF. The CDR3 DNA reads TGTGCCAGCAGTTCAGGGACTGGACGGTACGAGCAGTACTTC.